A single sample gave rise to the 10 T cell receptor beta chains below, sequenced in a study of a mutant IDH1 vaccine in newly diagnosed glioma. No antigen has been assigned to these receptors. Time point denoted: week 47, end of study. Each dose of the vaccine consisted of 300 ug of mutant IDH1 20-mer peptide, with topical imiquimod. Clones were sequenced by immunoSEQ multiplex PCR, and TCRdb holds only the in-frame ones, with some missing. The profile shows fewer than 85,000 clones, over 75% of them singletons. Sample: PBMCs, taken from a glioma patient whose treatment included an IDH1 peptide vaccine. These receptors originate from a man in his forties with glioma.

V usage is TRBV6-6 and J usage is TRBJ2-1, with D unresolved. The CDR3 runs 13 residues. The V end lost 4 bases, the J end lost 0 bases, and 4 bases lay between the germline ends. Germline CDR1 and CDR2: MNHNY and SVGAGI (reference sequence). The DNA of the CDR3 is TGTGCCAGCAGTTGGGACTCCTACAATGAGCAGTTCTTC. Protein sequence: CASSWDSYNEQFF.

This clone has only a few counts. CDR3 DNA sequence: TGTGCCTGGAGTGTAACGGGGATGGAGGACACTGAAGCTTTCTTT. Its translation: CAWSVTGMEDTEAFF. The genes are TRBV30 and TRBJ1-1; D uncertain. Looked up from germline, CDR1 is GTSNPN and CDR2 is SVGIG (reference sequence). The length of the CDR3 is 15 residues. Deletions cut 0 bases from V and 3 bases from J, with 14 bases between.

The table lists this clone with many counts. This chain uses TRBV5-4 with TRBJ1-4, with a possible D match to TRBD1 (6 bases). The CDR3 runs 15 residues. The V end lost 0 bases, the J end lost 7 bases, and 13 bases lay between the germline ends. Germline V CDR1 and CDR2: SGHNT, YYREEE (reference sequence). In nucleotides, the CDR3 is TGTGCCAGCAGCTTGGATAGGGGGTTGACTGAAAAACTGTTTTTT. Encoded protein: CASSLDRGLTEKLFF.

The CDR3: CAWSGGQGGTKNIQYF. The CDR3, as DNA: TGTGCCTGGAGTGGGGGACAGGGGGGTACCAAAAACATTCAGTACTTC. This sequence joins TRBV30 and TRBJ2-4; 11 nucleotides line up with TRBD1. CDR3 length: 16 amino acids. Germline values: CDR1 GTSNPN, CDR2 SVGIG (reference sequence). V was clipped by 1 base and J by 2 bases; unmatched bases: 4.

The rearrangement joins TRBV4-3 to TRBJ1-1; D not resolved. This CDR3 spans 13 amino acids. Germline values: CDR1 LGHNA, CDR2 YSLEER. Between the trimmed V and J ends, which lost 1 base and 5 bases, there was a span of 8 bases. The CDR3 here is CASSQVVDTEAFF. CDR3 DNA sequence: TGCGCCAGCAGCCAAGTAGTGGATACTGAAGCTTTCTTT.

The rearrangement joins TRBV4-3 to TRBJ2-1; TRBD2 matches at 11 bases. The CDR3 runs to 16 residues. In germline, CDR1 is LGHNA, CDR2 YSLEER. The ends lost 1 base at V and 4 bases at J; junction bases unmatched: 3. The CDR3 is CASSQGLAGGYNEQFF. CDR3 bases: TGCGCCAGCAGCCAAGGGCTAGCGGGAGGTTACAATGAGCAGTTCTTC.

This chain links TRBV5-1 with TRBJ1-1, with D unclear. Germline CDR1 and CDR2: SGHRS and YFSETQ. CDR3 length equals 14 residues. The V end was cut by 0 bases, the J end by 1 base, with 7 bases between. CDR3 amino acids: CASSLAPENTEAFF. Written as DNA, the CDR3 is TGCGCCAGCAGCTTGGCCCCCGAGAACACTGAAGCTTTCTTT.

The chain employs TRBV5-4 and TRBJ2-3; D gene unclear. V lost 0 bases to trimming and J lost 5 bases, with 4 bases between them. The V gene's germline CDR1 is SGHNT and CDR2 YYREEE (reference sequence). This CDR3 contains 12 residues. For the CDR3, the DNA is TGTGCCAGCAGCTTGGGTCTAGATACGCAGTATTTT. Translation: CASSLGLDTQYF.

This clone was detected only a few times. V gene TRBV19 combines with J gene TRBJ1-5; a possible D gene is TRBD1 (6 bases). Germline V gives CDR1 LNHDA, CDR2 SQIVND (reference sequence). V was trimmed by 6 bases and J by 7 bases, leaving 10 bases between them. This CDR3 contains 12 residues. CDR3 loop: CASRLGGQPQHF. CDR3 bases: TGTGCCAGTAGGTTAGGGGGACAGCCCCAGCATTTT.

The genes are TRBV5-6 and TRBJ1-5; the D is unclear. The CDR3 spans 13 residues. Germline V lookup: CDR1 SGHDT, CDR2 YYEEEE. V gave up 1 base and J gave up 4 bases, with 6 bases separating them. As DNA, the CDR3 is TGTGCCAGCAGCTTGCGGTGGAATCAGCCCCAGCATTTT. Its protein product is CASSLRWNQPQHF.